This TCR beta chain comes out of a study of T cell responses to AZD1222 COVID-19 vaccine. The V end was cut by 3 bases, the J end by 1 base, with 11 bases between. The germline gives CDR1 KGHDR, CDR2 SFDVKD. The CDR3 runs 16 residues. Repertoires were generated with immunoSEQ multiplex PCR, while TCRdb's copy carries only in-frame clones and drops some. In the table there are about 120,000 clones, 92% of which are singletons. This clone was counted between two and nine times. The sample in question was peripheral blood, obtained 28 days after the second AZD1222 dose. This rearrangement joins TRBV24-1 to TRBJ2-2; no firm D call. This sequence originates from an adult who received the AZD1222 COVID-19 vaccine. The CDR3 protein is CATSDARRKNTGELFF. The CDR3 bases are TGTGCCACCAGTGATGCTCGCAGAAAGAACACCGGGGAGCTGTTTTTT.